One T cell receptor beta chain is described in this entry. Its antigen is currently unknown. With 4 bases removed from V and 0 bases from J, the gap between germline ends came to 9 bases. This CDR3 has 15 amino acids. CDR1 is MNHNY, CDR2 SVGAGI, per germline (reference sequence). The data belong to a study of cytomegalovirus exposure and HLA in healthy donors. In the PCR, 60 Vbeta and 13 Jbeta primers were used. TCRdb's copy holds only in-frame clones and misses some; the assay was immunoSEQ multiplex PCR. This table holds 140,000 to 150,000 clones, over 70% found once. Points from the study as a whole: Some TCR beta chains (roughly 150 of them) were listed as cytomegalovirus-associated. The availability of immune exposure information extended only to CMV serostatus.

The clonotype comes from a woman aged 35 to 49 in good health and CMV-seropositive. The source material was PBMCs. The chain uses TRBV6-6 and TRBJ1-4, with D uncertain. The chain's CDR3 is CASSWSEATNEKLFF. The CDR3 DNA sequence: TGTGCCAGCAGTTGGAGTGAGGCAACTAATGAAAAACTGTTTTTT.